This entry lists 28 T cell receptor beta chains sequenced from one sample in a study of T cell changes during pregnancy in multiple sclerosis. Sequencing used immunoSEQ multiplex PCR; TCRdb keeps in-frame clones, though not all of them. The sample lists 50,000 to 65,000 clones, roughly nine tenths occurring once. The source was peripheral blood, collected in the first trimester of pregnancy. All receptors come from a female donor in good health, enrolled as a control in a pregnancy study.

V gene TRBV9 combines with J gene TRBJ1-2, with TRBD1 matching over 9 bases. Per the germline V gene, CDR1 is SGDLS and CDR2 is YYNGEE. V dropped 1 base and J dropped 4; count of bases not matched to a gene: 5. This CDR3 is 15 amino acids long. CDR3 in DNA: TGTGCCAGCAGCGTATTGGGACAGGGAGGCTATGGCTACACCTTC. Residues: CASSVLGQGGYGYTF.

The chain couples TRBV27 to TRBJ2-4; no clear D gene. Germline CDR1 reads MNHEY; CDR2 reads SMNVEV (reference sequence). The CDR3 extends over 16 amino acids. Trimming removed 2 bases at V and 0 bases at J, with 11 bases between. CDR3 DNA sequence: TGTGCCAGCAGTTTAGCGTCGGCGGCAGCCAAAAACATTCAGTACTTC. This gives the protein CASSLASAAAKNIQYF.

This rearrangement joins TRBV7-2 to TRBJ2-5, with TRBD2 matching 15 bases. The CDR3 loop spans 17 amino acids. The V segment lost 6 bases and the J segment 4 bases; nucleotides outside the gene matches: 9. Germline V lookup: CDR1 SGHTA, CDR2 FQGNSA. CDR3 loop: CASRIRTSGRARETQYF. The CDR3 DNA reads TGTGCCAGCAGAATTAGGACTAGCGGGAGGGCCCGAGAGACCCAGTACTTC.

The chain recombines TRBV27 with TRBJ2-5; unclear D gene. V lost 2 bases to trimming and J lost 1 base, with 14 bases between them. The CDR3 runs 16 residues. Germline CDR1 MNHEY, CDR2 SMNVEV (reference sequence). CDR3 in amino acids: CASSLTGLLFQETQYF. The CDR3 coding sequence is TGTGCCAGCAGTTTAACTGGGCTCTTGTTCCAAGAGACCCAGTACTTC.

The rearrangement joins TRBV7-9 to TRBJ2-3, with a possible D match to TRBD1 (5 bases). This CDR3 comprises 15 residues. V lost 1 base, J lost 2 bases, and 10 bases lay in between. Germline lookup yields CDR1 SEHNR and CDR2 FQNEAQ (reference sequence). For the CDR3, the DNA is TGTGCCAGCAGCTTAGGGGGCGGAATCACAGATACGCAGTATTTT. Translating gives CASSLGGGITDTQYF.

At least ten counts were recorded for this clone. This rearrangement joins TRBV10-3 to TRBJ2-1; D ambiguous. The germline V gene has CDR1 ENHRY and CDR2 SYGVKD. Trimming left V 3 bases short and J 5 bases short, with 14 bases between. The CDR3 sequence is 15 residues long. CDR3 bases: TGTGCCATCAGTGAACTACTAAACTCAGACAATGAGCAGTTCTTC. Translated: CAISELLNSDNEQFF.

The chain has TRBV5-4 and TRBJ1-2; D is unclear. The V end was cut by 4 bases, the J end by 12 bases, with 19 bases between. The CDR3 contains 13 residues. From germline, CDR1 is SGHNT and CDR2 YYREEE (reference sequence). CDR3 amino acids: CASSLVGGAIDTF. The DNA of the CDR3 is TGTGCCAGCAGCCTGGTGGGAGGAGCGATAGACACCTTC.

The rearrangement links TRBV28 to TRBJ1-5, with 9 bases fitting TRBD1. Germline V CDR1 and CDR2: MDHEN, SYDVKM. The CDR3 has 15 amino acids. The junction had 4 bases not matched to a gene; V was cut back by 2 bases and J by 5 bases. The CDR3 region is CASSLGGTGYQPQHF. In DNA, the CDR3 is TGTGCCAGCAGTTTAGGGGGGACAGGGTATCAGCCCCAGCATTTT.

The rearrangement uses TRBV7-2 and TRBJ2-1, with 11 bases that match TRBD2. CDR3 length: 18 residues. Looked up from germline, CDR1 is SGHTA and CDR2 is FQGNSA. The ends lost 4 bases at V and 3 bases at J; junction bases unmatched: 11. CDR3 in amino acids: CASSWYLGLAEIYNEQFF. The CDR3 DNA is TGTGCCAGCAGCTGGTACCTGGGACTAGCGGAGATCTACAATGAGCAGTTCTTC.

The V and J genes are TRBV5-1 and TRBJ1-5; D is ambiguous. The CDR3 loop spans 14 amino acids. Trimming removed 0 bases from V and 3 bases from J, with 7 bases in between. Germline CDR1 and CDR2: SGHRS and YFSETQ. Here the CDR3 DNA reads TGCGCCAGCAGCTTGGATCCAGTCAATCAGCCCCAGCATTTT. It is translated as CASSLDPVNQPQHF.

This chain joins TRBV11-2 and TRBJ2-1; 8 bases are a match to TRBD1. CDR1 and CDR2 from the germline V gene are SGHAT and FQNNGV. J lost 2 bases, V lost 4 bases, and 4 bases had no gene match. The CDR3 runs 15 residues. In DNA, the CDR3 is TGTGCCAGCAGCTCCGGGACAGGAGCCTACAATGAGCAGTTCTTC. Residues: CASSSGTGAYNEQFF.

The rearrangement joins TRBV7-2 to TRBJ1-1, with D unclear. CDR3 size: 14 residues. V lost 5 bases and J lost 10, with 20 bases in between. The germline CDR1 and CDR2 sequences are SGHTA and FQGNSA. The CDR3 is CASSTHRDKPGAFF. The CDR3, as DNA: TGTGCCAGCAGCACCCATCGGGATAAGCCTGGAGCTTTCTTT.

The chain has TRBV7-9 and TRBJ2-7; possible D gene TRBD1, 6 bases. V lost 6 bases and J 5 bases, leaving 20 bases between the germline ends. CDR3 length equals 15 residues. Germline lookup yields CDR1 SEHNR and CDR2 FQNEAQ (reference sequence). CDR3 region: CASRGITGYGDEQYF. The CDR3 DNA is TGTGCCAGCAGGGGAATTACAGGGTACGGCGACGAGCAGTACTTC. The variable domain in full, completed from reference TRBV7-9 and TRBJ2-7, reads DTGVSQNPRHKITKRGQNVTFRCDPISEHNRLYWYRQTLGQGPEFLTYFQNEAQLEKSRLLSDRFSAERPKGSFSTLEIQRTEQGDSAMYLCASRGITGYGDEQYFGPGTRLTVT.

The chain links TRBV29-1 to TRBJ1-5, with D tentatively TRBD1 (6 bases). Germline assignment: CDR1 SQVTM and CDR2 ANQGSEA. This CDR3 is built from 13 residues. V lost 7 bases, J lost 2 bases, and 12 bases lay in between. CDR3 region: CSARGFGNQPQHF. DNA of the CDR3: TGCAGCGCCAGGGGATTCGGCAATCAGCCCCAGCATTTT.

The chain joins TRBV20-1 to TRBJ2-1; no reliable D call. The germline V and J ends were trimmed by 5 bases and 7 bases, with 6 bases remaining between them. Germline V lookup: CDR1 DFQATT, CDR2 SNEGSKA (reference sequence). The CDR3 runs to 10 residues. The chain's CDR3 is CSAGRNEQFF. The CDR3 coding sequence is TGCAGTGCTGGGCGAAATGAGCAGTTCTTC.

In its sample, this clone was seen once. The genes are TRBV6-5 and TRBJ2-1, with TRBD2 identical over 10 bases. CDR1 MNHEY and CDR2 SVGAGI come from the germline V gene. CDR3 size: 16 residues. Trimming removed 0 bases from V and 8 bases from J; junction bases left unmatched: 7. The CDR3 DNA follows: TGTGCCAGCAGTTACTCGATGGCTAGCGGGAGTTATGAGCAGTTCTTC. Translation: CASSYSMASGSYEQFF.

The chain is built from TRBV6-1 and TRBJ1-6; 10 bases agree with TRBD1. J gave up 7 bases and V 2 bases, and 5 bases lay outside the gene matches. The CDR3 runs to 16 residues. The germline CDR1 and CDR2 sequences are MNHNS and SASEGT. DNA of the CDR3: TGTGCCAGCAGTGAAATTCCGGGACAGGGGAATTCACCCCTCCACTTT. Its translation is CASSEIPGQGNSPLHF.

The rearrangement links TRBV5-6 to TRBJ1-1, with D possibly matching TRBD1 (6 bases). The CDR3 has 14 residues. V lost 3 bases, J lost 4 bases, and 13 bases lay in between. Germline values: CDR1 SGHDT, CDR2 YYEEEE. CDR3 sequence reads: CASSSTGSSTEAFF. Written as DNA, the CDR3 is TGTGCCAGCAGCTCAACAGGGTCGAGCACTGAAGCTTTCTTT. Full variable domain (outside the CDR3, taken from reference TRBV5-6 and TRBJ1-1): DAGVTQSPTHLIKTRGQQVTLRCSPKSGHDTVSWYQQALGQGPQFIFQYYEEEERQRGNFPDRFSGHQFPNYSSELNVNALLLGDSALYLCASSSTGSSTEAFFGQGTRLTVV.

This rearrangement joins TRBV15 to TRBJ1-1; TRBD1 agrees at 7 bases. This CDR3 has 13 amino acids. Looked up from germline, CDR1 is LNHNV and CDR2 is YYDKDF (reference sequence). V gave up 3 bases and J gave up 5 bases; unmatched junction bases: 3. The DNA for the CDR3 is TGTGCCACCAGCAGGAAGACAGGGACTGAAGCTTTCTTT. Its translation: CATSRKTGTEAFF.

This chain links TRBV30 with TRBJ2-1; D is possibly TRBD2 (6 bases). The CDR3 runs 12 residues. Germline assignment: CDR1 GTSNPN and CDR2 SVGIG (reference sequence). V was pared by 6 bases and J by 7 bases, with 13 bases between. CDR3 residues: CACWRVTNEQFF. In DNA, the CDR3 is TGTGCCTGTTGGAGGGTGACGAATGAGCAGTTCTTC.

The CDR3 DNA reads TGTGCCAGCAGCTTAACGGGGGAGCAGTATTTT. This sequence encodes CASSLTGEQYF. The rearrangement links TRBV7-9 to TRBJ2-3; D perhaps matches TRBD2 (6 bases). Trimming removed 2 bases at V and 11 bases at J, with 8 bases between. The CDR3 is made up of 11 amino acids. Germline V gives CDR1 SEHNR, CDR2 FQNEAQ (reference sequence).

This clone was seen once. The rearrangement joins TRBV6-5 to TRBJ2-1, with 9 bases matching TRBD1. The V segment lost 5 bases and the J segment 8 bases; nucleotides outside the gene matches: 7. Per the germline V gene, CDR1 is MNHEY and CDR2 is SVGAGI. The length of the CDR3 is 14 residues. CDR3 protein: CASSPGDRDHEQFF. The CDR3 DNA sequence: TGTGCCAGCAGTCCTGGGGACAGGGACCATGAGCAGTTCTTC.

The rearrangement uses TRBV7-6 and TRBJ2-1, with no clear D. The CDR3 has 13 amino acids. V lost 4 bases and J lost 4, with 8 bases in between. Germline V gives CDR1 SGHVS, CDR2 FNYEAQ. The CDR3 sequence is CASSSTPYNEQFF. CDR3 DNA sequence: TGTGCCAGCAGCTCCACACCGTACAATGAGCAGTTCTTC.

The chain has TRBV18 and TRBJ2-1; D is possibly TRBD2 (6 bases). Germline V gene sequence: CDR1 KGHSH, CDR2 LQKENI. The CDR3 is 17 amino acids. Deletions cut 3 bases from V and 5 bases from J, with 20 bases between. The CDR3 nucleotides are TGTGCCAGCTCACCCTTGCCGCTAGCGAGAGGGAACAATGAGCAGTTCTTC. The encoded protein is CASSPLPLARGNNEQFF.

This rearrangement joins TRBV10-3 to TRBJ2-7; possible D gene TRBD2, 5 bases. The CDR3 totals 13 residues. V lost 10 bases and J 0 bases, leaving 13 bases between the germline ends. Per the germline V gene, CDR1 is ENHRY and CDR2 is SYGVKD. The CDR3 here is CATRGEGSYEQYF. CDR3 coding DNA: TGTGCCACCCGCGGAGAGGGCTCCTACGAGCAGTACTTC.

J is TRBJ2-2 and V is TRBV30; the match to TRBD2 covers 7 bases. After removal of 1 base from V and 5 bases from J, the junction contained 7 bases not matched to a gene. Germline CDR1 is GTSNPN and CDR2 is SVGIG (reference sequence). The CDR3 covers 15 residues. This chain's CDR3 is CAWSAGLVRTGELFF. CDR3 nucleotide sequence: TGTGCCTGGAGTGCAGGACTAGTAAGGACCGGGGAGCTGTTTTTT.

This sequence joins TRBV5-1 and TRBJ1-5; no reliable D call. CDR3 length equals 13 residues. Germline CDR1 is SGHRS and CDR2 is YFSETQ. Trimming pared 5 bases from V and 7 bases from J, leaving 13 bases between. CDR3 amino acids: CASRETLGQPQHF. The CDR3 nucleotides read TGCGCCAGCAGGGAAACTCTGGGCCAGCCCCAGCATTTT.

The CDR3 sequence: CASSRGGRGRWDTQYF. The CDR3, as DNA: TGTGCCAGCAGCCGAGGGGGGCGGGGGAGGTGGGATACGCAGTATTTT. The V gene is TRBV25-1, the J gene TRBJ2-3; D perhaps matches TRBD2 (7 bases). The CDR3 extends over 16 amino acids. CDR1 MGHDK and CDR2 SYGVNS come from the germline V gene. Between the trimmed V and J ends, which lost 6 bases and 6 bases, there was a span of 22 bases.